This is a list of T cell receptor beta chains from one sample in a study of STAT5B mutations in CD4+ large granular lymphocyte leukemia. Generated by immunoSEQ multiplex PCR, the TCRdb table keeps only in-frame clones and is missing some. The table has 30,000 to 40,000 clones, about 91% seen once. The material sequenced was CD4+ T cells from blood buffy coats. These receptors came from a human donor in good health. Each CDR3 is given with its conserved first and last residue. Fields, in order: clone size, J gene, D gene, V gene, CDR3 protein, CDR3 DNA. The D gene is left open where the match is weak. Size tells how often a clone was seen (once, few, many) or the class of an expanded clone, and some rows leave it out.

NA | TRBJ2-2 | TRBD2 | TRBV5-4 | CASSRGTSGLNTGELFF | TGTGCCAGCAGCAGAGGGACTAGCGGGTTGAACACCGGGGAGCTGTTTTTT
NA | TRBJ2-1 | TRBD2 | TRBV4-3 | CASSQEISSSGVNEQFF | TGCGCCAGCAGCCAAGAAATATCATCGAGCGGGGTGAATGAGCAGTTCTTC
NA | TRBJ2-2 | NA | TRBV9 | CASRQQGWTGELFF | TGTGCCAGCAGGCAGCAGGGTTGGACCGGGGAGCTGTTTTTT
NA | TRBJ2-1 | NA | TRBV5-1 | CASSLWTAHNEQFF | TGCGCCAGCAGCTTGTGGACTGCTCACAATGAGCAGTTCTTC
NA | TRBJ2-7 | NA | TRBV30 | CAWTTLSGDEQYF | TGTGCCTGGACCACCTTGAGTGGAGACGAGCAGTACTTC
NA | TRBJ2-1 | NA | TRBV16 | CASSPTGLIYNEQFF | TGTGCCAGCAGCCCAACGGGGTTGATTTACAATGAGCAGTTCTTC
NA | TRBJ1-5 | NA | TRBV6-5 | CASSYGANSNQPQHF | TGTGCCAGCAGTTACGGGGCTAATAGCAATCAGCCCCAGCATTTT
NA | TRBJ2-7 | TRBD2 | TRBV20-1 | CSAGGLAEQYF | TGCAGTGCTGGCGGACTAGCCGAGCAGTACTTC
NA | TRBJ1-1 | NA | TRBV7-9 | CASSFTGSGNTEAFF | TGTGCCAGCAGCTTCACAGGGTCCGGGAACACTGAAGCTTTCTTT
NA | TRBJ1-1 | NA | TRBV4-3 | CASSQERGTEAFF | TGCGCCAGCAGCCAAGAACGGGGGACTGAAGCTTTCTTT
NA | TRBJ1-2 | TRBD1 | TRBV14 | CASSPRGTGISGGYTF | TGTGCCAGCAGCCCGAGGGGGACAGGGATCTCGGGTGGCTACACCTTC
NA | TRBJ2-5 | TRBD1 | TRBV6-5 | CASSNLGQQETQYF | TGTGCCAGCAGTAACCTGGGACAGCAAGAGACCCAGTACTTC
NA | TRBJ1-1 | NA | TRBV5-1 | CASTRGPSANTEAFF | TGCGCCAGCACTAGGGGTCCCTCCGCGAACACTGAAGCTTTCTTT
NA | TRBJ2-3 | TRBD1 | TRBV4-1 | CASSQSGGVVTGVELDTQYF | TGCGCCAGCAGCCAATCTGGAGGCGTGGTAACAGGGGTTGAGTTGGATACGCAGTATTTT
few | TRBJ1-4 | NA | TRBV7-7 | CASSLGTGKDEKLFF | TGTGCTAGCAGCTTAGGTACAGGGAAGGATGAAAAACTGTTTTTT
NA | TRBJ2-3 | NA | TRBV19 | CASGRMSVGSHTQYF | TGTGCCAGTGGCCGAATGAGCGTGGGATCCCATACGCAGTATTTT
NA | TRBJ1-5 | TRBD1 | TRBV27 | CASSSQGRQPQHF | TGTGCCAGCAGTTCACAGGGGCGGCAGCCCCAGCATTTT
NA | TRBJ2-1 | NA | TRBV7-2 | CASSLGPLRAAPLNEQFF | TGTGCCAGCAGCTTAGGCCCCTTAAGGGCGGCCCCACTCAATGAGCAGTTCTTC
few | TRBJ1-2 | TRBD1 | TRBV14 | CASSRWTTGTFYGYTF | TGTGCCAGCAGCCGATGGACGACAGGGACTTTCTATGGCTACACCTTC
NA | TRBJ2-3 | TRBD2 | TRBV7-2 | CASSLAEGWADTQYF | TGTGCCAGCAGCCTAGCGGAGGGTTGGGCAGATACGCAGTATTTT
NA | TRBJ2-3 | TRBD2 | TRBV18 | CASSPRGFTDTQYF | TGTGCCAGCTCACCGCGGGGGTTCACAGATACGCAGTATTTT
NA | TRBJ1-1 | NA | TRBV10-3 | CAISDQDIEAFF | TGTGCCATCAGCGATCAGGACATTGAAGCTTTCTTT
NA | TRBJ1-2 | NA | TRBV28 | CASIPRGSGWSYTF | TGTGCCAGCATCCCGAGGGGCAGCGGTTGGAGCTACACCTTC
NA | TRBJ2-1 | NA | TRBV11-3 | CASKTPSSYNEQFF | TGTGCCAGCAAGACTCCGAGCTCCTACAATGAGCAGTTCTTC
NA | TRBJ1-2 | NA | TRBV6-5 | CASSYPHSQDYGYTF | TGTGCCAGCAGTTACCCCCACAGCCAGGACTATGGCTACACCTTC
NA | TRBJ1-1 | NA | TRBV18 | CASSLSVAGNTEAFF | TGTGCCAGCTCCCTTTCAGTGGCGGGGAACACTGAAGCTTTCTTT
NA | TRBJ1-2 | NA | TRBV7-2 | CASSPREGPYGYTF | TGTGCCAGCAGCCCAAGAGAGGGCCCCTATGGCTACACCTTC
NA | TRBJ1-3 | TRBD1 | TRBV30 | CACYRKGAIGNTIYF | TGTGCCTGCTATCGTAAGGGGGCAATTGGAAACACCATATATTTT
NA | TRBJ2-2 | TRBD2 | TRBV9 | CASRPAGGSNTGELFF | TGTGCCAGCCGACCGGCGGGGGGGTCTAACACCGGGGAGCTGTTTTTT
NA | TRBJ2-7 | NA | TRBV5-4 | CASSFTSGPYYEQYF | TGTGCCAGCAGCTTCACATCAGGCCCTTACTACGAGCAGTACTTC
NA | TRBJ2-3 | TRBD2 | TRBV5-4 | CASSPRRGGADTQYF | TGTGCCAGCAGCCCACGGCGGGGGGGAGCGGATACGCAGTATTTT
NA | TRBJ2-1 | NA | TRBV9 | CASSVVGGSDNEQFF | TGTGCCAGCAGCGTAGTAGGAGGGAGTGACAATGAGCAGTTCTTC
NA | TRBJ2-3 | TRBD1 | TRBV6-5 | CASRHGQGRTDTQYF | TGTGCCAGCAGGCATGGACAGGGGAGGACAGATACGCAGTATTTT
NA | TRBJ2-1 | TRBD2 | TRBV4-3 | CASTPQGGGYNEQFF | TGCGCCAGCACCCCACAGGGCGGGGGGTACAATGAGCAGTTCTTC
once | TRBJ2-7 | NA | TRBV11-2 | CASRLFYEQYF | TGTGCCAGCAGACTCTTTTACGAGCAGTACTTC
NA | TRBJ2-7 | NA | TRBV19 | CASSMGPYPNYEQYF | TGTGCCAGTAGTATGGGTCCCTATCCTAACTACGAGCAGTACTTC
NA | TRBJ2-3 | NA | TRBV19 | CASSGGGIPFRDTQYF | TGTGCCAGTAGTGGGGGCGGGATTCCATTTAGAGATACGCAGTATTTT
NA | TRBJ2-7 | NA | TRBV11-3 | CASSPWASYEQYF | TGTGCCAGCAGCCCGTGGGCCTCCTACGAGCAGTACTTC
NA | TRBJ2-1 | NA | TRBV7-5 | CARSLARGPPSYNEQFF | TGTGCCAGAAGCTTAGCGCGAGGGCCCCCCTCCTACAATGAGCAGTTCTTC
NA | TRBJ2-1 | TRBD2 | TRBV6-4 | CASSVQREAEEQFF | TGTGCCAGCAGTGTCCAGCGGGAGGCAGAGGAGCAGTTCTTC
NA | TRBJ1-3 | NA | TRBV6-5 | CASSYSWTAGNTIYF | TGTGCCAGCAGTTACTCGTGGACAGCTGGAAACACCATATATTTT
NA | TRBJ1-2 | TRBD1 | TRBV7-8 | CASSFVGTGLKNYGYTF | TGTGCCAGCAGCTTTGTAGGGACAGGACTCAAGAACTATGGCTACACCTTC
NA | TRBJ2-5 | NA | TRBV5-5 | CASRPYPRSDSRTQYF | TGTGCCAGCAGACCTTACCCCCGGTCTGACTCTCGGACCCAGTACTTC
NA | TRBJ2-3 | TRBD1 | TRBV19 | CASSPRQGGTDTQYF | TGTGCCAGTAGCCCCAGACAGGGTGGCACAGATACGCAGTATTTT
NA | TRBJ2-1 | NA | TRBV5-1 | CASSESPQPDYNEQFF | TGCGCCAGCAGCGAGAGTCCCCAGCCCGACTACAATGAGCAGTTCTTC
NA | TRBJ2-5 | NA | TRBV9 | CASSVGLSAEETQYF | TGTGCCAGCAGCGTGGGGCTTAGCGCAGAAGAGACCCAGTACTTC
NA | TRBJ2-7 | NA | TRBV29-1 | CSAGLDYEQYF | TGCAGCGCGGGACTGGACTACGAGCAGTACTTC
NA | TRBJ2-5 | NA | TRBV7-2 | CASSLTRVRETQYF | TGTGCCAGCAGCTTAACTAGGGTCAGAGAGACCCAGTACTTC
NA | TRBJ2-1 | NA | TRBV25-1 | CASSDRELDEQFF | TGTGCCAGCAGTGACCGGGAGCTTGATGAGCAGTTCTTC
NA | TRBJ2-1 | NA | TRBV9 | CASSVIGGRSYNEQFF | TGTGCCAGCAGCGTAATCGGCGGACGCTCCTACAATGAGCAGTTCTTC
once | TRBJ2-5 | NA | TRBV5-1 | CASSLGAEGAQYF | TGCGCCAGCAGCTTGGGGGCGGAAGGAGCCCAGTACTTC
NA | TRBJ1-2 | NA | TRBV7-2 | CASSLGGRNYGYTF | TGTGCCAGCAGCTTAGGGGGGAGGAACTATGGCTACACCTTC
NA | TRBJ1-6 | TRBD1 | TRBV5-6 | CASSLGYRGSPLHF | TGTGCCAGCAGCTTGGGTTACAGGGGGTCACCCCTCCACTTT